The source of this T cell receptor beta chain is a study of blood T cell repertoires in COVID-19. This clone was found a few times. The CDR3 has 16 residues. Germline V gene data show CDR1 as MNHEY and CDR2 as SMNVEV (reference sequence). V was pared by 3 bases and J by 0 bases, with 15 bases between. Clones were sequenced by immunoSEQ multiplex PCR, and TCRdb holds only the in-frame ones, with some missing. The table includes 200,000 to 250,000 clones, around 80% detected once. The source is a woman of 80 years or more with COVID-19, enrolled during active disease. The sequencing sample was made of peripheral blood. V usage is TRBV27 and J usage is TRBJ2-7; D may be TRBD2 (6 bases). CDR3: CASSFRGGSLSYEQYF. Written as DNA, the CDR3 is TGTGCCAGCAGTTTTCGGGGAGGCTCCCTCTCCTACGAGCAGTACTTC.